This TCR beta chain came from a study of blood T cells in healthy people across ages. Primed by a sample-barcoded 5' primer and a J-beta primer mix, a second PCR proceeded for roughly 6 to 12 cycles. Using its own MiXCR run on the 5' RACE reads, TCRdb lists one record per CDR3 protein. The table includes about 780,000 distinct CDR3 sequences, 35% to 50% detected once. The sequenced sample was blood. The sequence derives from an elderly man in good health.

CDR3 DNA: TGTGCCAGCAGCGTAGGTCACGCCGCAGATACGCAGTATTTT. Translated, it gives CASSVGHAADTQYF. This chain connects TRBV9 to TRBJ2-3; D unclear. The germline V gene has CDR1 SGDLS and CDR2 YYNGEE. The CDR3 sequence is 14 residues long. Trimming cost V 0 bases and J 4 bases, with 9 bases left between them.